The 15 T cell receptor beta chains below were found in one sample sequenced in a study of T cell responses to AZD1222 COVID-19 vaccine. Here immunoSEQ multiplex PCR was the method, and the copy in TCRdb shows in-frame clones only, minus some. This sample has 140,000 or so clones, with 93% found just once. The sequencing used peripheral blood, collected after recovery from COVID-19. These receptors were taken from an adult who had recovered from COVID-19.

As concerns this clone: Its ends do not fully match the called genes, so a read error is possible. The V gene is TRBV5-6, the J gene TRBJ1-4; D is uncertain. Germline CDR1 and CDR2: SGHDT and YYEEEE. CDR3 size: 13 residues. The CDR3: CASSLRMNENLFF. The CDR3 DNA reads TGTGCCAGCAGCTTGCGGATGAATGAAAACCTGTTTTTT.

The chain links TRBV6-5 to TRBJ2-7, with 13 bases lining up with TRBD2. The CDR3 is 15 residues long. With 6 bases clipped from V and 5 bases from J, the junction kept 7 bases outside the gene matches. From germline, CDR1 is MNHEY and CDR2 SVGAGI. CDR3 sequence: CASSTGLAGRNEQYF. CDR3 nucleotide sequence: TGTGCCAGCAGCACGGGACTAGCGGGGAGAAACGAGCAGTACTTC.

The CDR3 here is CSGTGTGVTGELFF. Written as DNA, the CDR3 is TGCAGCGGCACCGGGACAGGGGTGACCGGGGAGCTGTTTTTT. The chain couples TRBV29-1 to TRBJ2-2; 10 nucleotides line up with TRBD1. The V segment lost 7 bases and the J segment 5 bases; nucleotides outside the gene matches: 7. Germline V gene data show CDR1 as SQVTM and CDR2 as ANQGSEA. The CDR3 is 14 amino acids.

The chain carries TRBV28 and TRBJ2-5; tentatively, D is TRBD2 (5 bases). Trimming left V 6 bases short and J 4 bases short, with 15 bases between. The CDR3 totals 14 residues. The germline V gene encodes CDR1 MDHEN and CDR2 SYDVKM. Here the CDR3 DNA reads TGTGCCAGCAGGTCCGGGGTACACCGAGAGACCCAGTACTTC. This codes for CASRSGVHRETQYF.

The CDR3 DNA reads as TGCGCCAGCACCGGGACAGGGGTCAACGAGCAGTACTTC. Its translation is CASTGTGVNEQYF. The rearrangement links TRBV5-1 to TRBJ2-7; TRBD1 agrees at 10 bases. The junction had 5 bases not matched to a gene; V was cut back by 6 bases and J by 5 bases. This CDR3 is 13 amino acids long. CDR1 and CDR2 from the germline V gene are SGHRS and YFSETQ.

The CDR3 region is CASSFGGTRGYTEAFF. In nucleotides, the CDR3 is TGTGCCAGCAGTTTCGGTGGAACTCGGGGGTACACTGAAGCTTTCTTT. The chain is built from TRBV28 and TRBJ1-1, with a weak D call TRBD1 (5 bases). The CDR3 totals 16 residues. V was cut by 3 bases and J by 3 bases, with 17 bases left in between. The germline V gene encodes CDR1 MDHEN and CDR2 SYDVKM. Looking up the rest from reference TRBV28 and TRBJ1-1 gives the full variable domain: DVKVTQSSRYLVKRTGEKVFLECVQDMDHENMFWYRQDPGLGLRLIYFSYDVKMKEKGDIPEGYSVSREKKERFSLILESASTNQTSMYLCASSFGGTRGYTEAFFGQGTRLTVV.

The chain couples TRBV19 to TRBJ2-1; 14 positions match TRBD2. The CDR3 runs 16 residues. With V trimmed by 7 bases and J by 5 bases, 7 bases remained unmatched. Looked up from germline, CDR1 is LNHDA and CDR2 is SQIVND (reference sequence). CDR3 sequence: CASTARGLAGDNEQFF. The CDR3 bases are TGTGCCAGTACCGCGCGGGGACTAGCGGGGGACAATGAGCAGTTCTTC.

The chain links TRBV7-9 to TRBJ2-5; 7 bases line up with TRBD2. Trimming cost V 5 bases and J 0 bases; bases outside gene matches: 3. Germline CDR1 is SEHNR and CDR2 is FQNEAQ (reference sequence). The CDR3 has 14 amino acids. The CDR3 is CASSQGLDQETQYF. The DNA for the CDR3 is TGTGCCAGCAGCCAAGGACTAGACCAAGAGACCCAGTACTTC.

The chain is built from TRBV28 and TRBJ2-2; maybe TRBD2 (6 bases). The CDR3 extends over 16 amino acids. Germline loops: CDR1 MDHEN, CDR2 SYDVKM. With 5 bases removed from V and 1 base from J, the gap between germline ends came to 14 bases. The CDR3 sequence: CASSRPASVNTGELFF. CDR3 sequence (DNA): TGTGCCAGCAGTCGACCAGCTAGCGTGAACACCGGGGAGCTGTTTTTT.

The rearrangement uses TRBV10-1 and TRBJ2-3; the D is unclear. V was clipped by 5 bases and J by 4 bases, with 7 bases between them. Per the germline V gene, CDR1 is WNHNN and CDR2 is SYGVQD (reference sequence). The CDR3 is 12 amino acids. The chain's CDR3 is CASSRSPDTQYF. In DNA, the CDR3 is TGCGCCAGCAGTAGAAGTCCAGATACGCAGTATTTT.

The CDR3 coding sequence is TGCAGCGTCGGGGGGACAGGGGGTTACCAAGAGACCCAGTACTTC. It translates to CSVGGTGGYQETQYF. The V and J genes are TRBV29-1 and TRBJ2-5; TRBD1 matches at 11 bases. V lost 6 bases and J lost 0; bases outside the gene matches: 6. CDR3 length: 15 residues. CDR1 is SQVTM and CDR2 is ANQGSEA in the germline V gene.

The rearrangement links TRBV27 to TRBJ1-1, with D possibly being TRBD1 (5 bases). CDR1 is MNHEY, CDR2 SMNVEV, per germline (reference sequence). Trimming removed 4 bases at V and 1 base at J, with 7 bases between. The CDR3 extends over 13 amino acids. The CDR3 DNA sequence: TGTGCCAGCAGTTACAGGAGGAACACTGAAGCTTTCTTT. It specifies CASSYRRNTEAFF.

The V gene is TRBV5-8, the J gene TRBJ2-7, with 8 nucleotides matching TRBD2. The CDR3 has 20 residues. The V gene's germline CDR1 is SGHTS and CDR2 YDEGEE. Trimming took 0 bases from V and 3 from J; bases not matched to a gene: 20. The CDR3 spells CASSLALLLSGIIPLYEQYF. The DNA for the CDR3 is TGTGCCAGCAGCTTGGCCCTCTTACTTAGCGGGATTATACCGCTCTACGAGCAGTACTTC. Full variable domain (missing parts from reference TRBV5-8 and TRBJ2-7): EAGVTQSPTHLIKTRGQQATLRCSPISGHTSVYWYQQALGLGLQFLLWYDEGEERNRGNFPPRFSGRQFPNYSSELNVNALELEDSALYLCASSLALLLSGIIPLYEQYFGPGTRLTVT.

The chain joins TRBV5-4 to TRBJ1-1; possible D gene TRBD1, 6 bases. Germline-derived CDR1 and CDR2 are SGHNT and YYREEE (reference sequence). V gave up 0 bases and J gave up 11 bases, with 14 bases separating them. The CDR3 spans 13 residues. The CDR3 DNA is TGTGCCAGCAGCTTGGCCGGGGGGCTGGGGGCTTTCTTT. Its protein is CASSLAGGLGAFF.

The chain carries TRBV28 and TRBJ2-7; the D call may be TRBD1 or TRBD2 (6 bases each). V lost 7 bases to trimming and J lost 1 base, with 20 bases between them. There are 16 residues in the CDR3. CDR1 and CDR2 from the germline V gene are MDHEN and SYDVKM. The CDR3 DNA reads TGTGCCAGCAAAGAGGGGGGACTTCCGCTATCCTACGAGCAGTACTTC. It encodes CASKEGGLPLSYEQYF.